This T cell receptor beta chain came from a study of cytomegalovirus exposure and HLA in healthy donors. 13 Jbeta primers and 60 Vbeta primers were used for the PCR. Assay used: immunoSEQ multiplex PCR; TCRdb lists only in-frame clones, some missing. Of 180,000 or so clones listed, approximately 78% are singletons. The table lists this clone with a few counts. This CDR3 region has 11 residues. V was trimmed by 9 bases and J by 3 bases, leaving 7 bases between them. Looked up from germline, CDR1 is SGHNT and CDR2 is YYREEE (reference sequence). The receptor was isolated from a woman aged 18-29 years in good health and CMV-seronegative. What was sequenced was PBMCs. The V call is TRBV5-4, the J call TRBJ1-5; no firm D call. CDR3 protein: CAIQVNQPQHF. CDR3 DNA: TGTGCCATCCAGGTCAATCAGCCCCAGCATTTT.